What follows is one T cell receptor (beta chain) and its context. The CDR3 runs to 17 residues. Looked up from germline, CDR1 is SGHRS and CDR2 is YFSETQ. This entry comes from a study of monozygotic twins with inflammatory bowel disease. From its re-call of the 5' RACE reads, TCRdb lists each CDR3 protein once, without DNA. The listing records some 190,000 distinct CDR3 sequences. The material sequenced was blood. J is TRBJ2-2 and V is TRBV5-1; checking the TCRdb D call of TRBD1 is not possible without DNA. The clonotype comes from a human donor with ulcerative colitis or Crohn's disease, or a healthy co-twin of an affected twin (not recorded which). The CDR3 region is CASSGRTGGSNTGELFF.